This T cell receptor (beta chain) comes out of a study of OX40 agonist ivuxolimab in advanced cancers. Study at large: The dose-escalation group included hepatocellular carcinoma, melanoma, renal cell carcinoma and head and neck cancer.

The CDR3 consists of 16 residues. Per germline, CDR1 LNHNV and CDR2 YYDKDF (reference sequence). Trimming removed 4 bases from V and 4 bases from J; junction bases left unmatched: 5. Libraries were prepared by immunoSEQ multiplex PCR; TCRdb keeps only in-frame clonotypes and omits some of them. The sample lists around 52,000 clones, about 83% seen once, with roughly 3.2% in the top ten. V is TRBV15 and J is TRBJ2-5, with 14 bases aligning to TRBD2. This specimen was CD4+ or CD8+ T cells sorted from blood, taken in a trial of the OX40 agonist ivuxolimab. The receptor comes from an adult with an advanced solid tumor such as melanoma, head and neck, liver or kidney cancer. The CDR3 loop reads CATSTRLAGGGETQYF. CDR3 DNA sequence: TGTGCCACCAGCACCCGACTAGCGGGAGGGGGAGAGACCCAGTACTTC. Using reference TRBV15 and TRBJ2-5 for the parts outside the CDR3, the full variable domain is DAMVIQNPRYQVTQFGKPVTLSCSQTLNHNVMYWYQQKSSQAPKLLFHYYDKDFNNEADTPDNFQSRRPNTSFCFLDIRSPGLGDTAMYLCATSTRLAGGGETQYFGPGTRLLVL.